These 20 T cell receptor beta chains were all obtained from the same sample, sequenced in a study of T-cell reconstitution after alpha-beta-depleted transplantation in children. Unique molecular identifiers were used in preparing the TCRbeta library. TCRdb reprocessed the PCR reads via MiXCR and lists one record per CDR3 protein. In the table there are about 1,000,000 distinct CDR3 sequences, about 31% of which are singletons. The input for sequencing was PBMCs, mostly from graft donor cells, taken 360 days after TCRalphabeta/CD19-depleted stem cell transplant. These receptors were taken from a boy under two years old who had a stem cell transplant for SCID, so the T cells may come from the graft donor.

V usage is TRBV5-1 and J usage is TRBJ2-1; D possibly corresponds to TRBD1 (5 bases). CDR1 is SGHRS and CDR2 is YFSETQ in the germline V gene. This CDR3 contains 16 residues. V lost 0 bases and J 0 bases, leaving 10 bases between the germline ends. The DNA for the CDR3 is TGCGCCAGCAGCTTGGCAGGCAGGGCCTCCTACAATGAGCAGTTCTTC. This translates into CASSLAGRASYNEQFF.

This clonotype came up a few times. The rearrangement joins TRBV18 to TRBJ2-5; 8 bases line up with TRBD1. This CDR3 region has 12 residues. Germline values: CDR1 KGHSH, CDR2 LQKENI. With 0 bases clipped from V and 11 bases from J, the junction kept 2 bases outside the gene matches. CDR3 sequence: CASSPPGQGQYF. CDR3 nucleotides: TGTGCCAGCTCACCACCAGGACAGGGACAGTACTTC.

This clonotype was observed a few times. The chain couples TRBV10-3 to TRBJ2-5; no clear D. V was trimmed by 8 bases and J by 6 bases, leaving 7 bases between them. The germline CDR1 and CDR2 sequences are ENHRY and SYGVKD. The CDR3 has 10 residues. CDR3 nucleotides: TGTGCCATCGGGCTACAGACCCAGTACTTC. This translates into CAIGLQTQYF.

This clonotype has just a few counts. The chain links TRBV12-3 or TRBV12-4 to TRBJ2-3, with D perhaps TRBD1 (6 bases). This CDR3 contains 15 residues. With 6 bases removed from V and 0 bases from J, the gap between germline ends came to 13 bases. DNA of the CDR3: TGTGCCAGCAGGTCCGACAGGCTTAGCACAGATACGCAGTATTTT. Its protein product is CASRSDRLSTDTQYF.

The gene calls are TRBV12-3 or TRBV12-4 and TRBJ2-5; 8 positions match TRBD1. Trimming at V came to 5 bases and at J to 2 bases, leaving 7 bases not matched to a gene. The CDR3 length is 15 residues. CDR3 sequence reads: CASSPGQGGQETQYF. Here the CDR3 DNA reads TGTGCCAGCAGTCCAGGACAGGGTGGGCAAGAGACCCAGTACTTC.

The table lists this clonotype with many counts. The chain employs TRBV12-3 or TRBV12-4 and TRBJ2-5, with D uncertain. Trimming took 3 bases from V and 5 from J, leaving 1 base between them. CDR3 size: 10 residues. In nucleotides, the CDR3 is TGTGCCAGCAGTTTTGAGACCCAGTACTTC. This codes for CASSFETQYF.

The chain recombines TRBV3-1 with TRBJ2-7; D gene uncertain. The length of the CDR3 is 15 residues. Germline values: CDR1 LGHDT, CDR2 YNNKEL (reference sequence). V lost 0 bases, J lost 3 bases, and 12 bases lay in between. CDR3 coding DNA: TGTGCCAGCAGCCAAGAGCGAAACAGCTACTACGAGCAGTACTTC. As protein: CASSQERNSYYEQYF.

This sequence joins TRBV13 and TRBJ1-5; 10 bases are a match to TRBD1. V shed 5 bases, J shed 5 bases, and the junction held 12 bases outside the gene matches. This CDR3 has 17 amino acids. Per the germline V gene, CDR1 is PRHDT and CDR2 is FYEKMQ (reference sequence). As DNA, the CDR3 is TGTGCCAGCAGCCCCGGGACAGGGGACCTTTGGGATCAGCCCCAGCATTTT. Translated: CASSPGTGDLWDQPQHF. Supplemented by reference TRBV13 and TRBJ1-5, the full variable domain reads AAGVIQSPRHLIKEKRETATLKCYPIPRHDTVYWYQQGPGQDPQFLISFYEKMQSDKGSIPDRFSAQQFSDYHSELNMSSLELGDSALYFCASSPGTGDLWDQPQHFGDGTRLSIL.

This clonotype was seen a handful of times. This chain links TRBV2 with TRBJ1-4, with D hard to call. CDR3 length: 13 amino acids. Trimming removed 6 bases from V and 1 base from J, with 6 bases in between. Germline CDR1 and CDR2: SNHLY and FYNNEI. CDR3 sequence reads: CASRQQTNEKLFF. The CDR3, as DNA: TGTGCCAGCAGACAGCAAACTAATGAAAAACTGTTTTTT.

In this sample, this clonotype turned up a few times. The chain uses TRBV6-1 and TRBJ1-2; no clear D. Germline CDR1 MNHNS, CDR2 SASEGT. The CDR3 is 13 residues long. V gave up 7 bases and J gave up 8 bases, with 17 bases separating them. The CDR3 protein is CASTQLWAGGYTF. The CDR3 DNA follows: TGTGCCAGCACCCAACTCTGGGCGGGAGGCTACACCTTC.

The genes are TRBV5-1 and TRBJ2-7, with D perhaps TRBD2 (6 bases). Germline V CDR1 and CDR2: SGHRS, YFSETQ. V shed 4 bases and J shed 7 bases, with 21 bases lying between them. This CDR3 contains 15 residues. The CDR3 here is CASSTDPGRWSEQYF. The CDR3 DNA follows: TGCGCCAGCAGCACGGATCCCGGGAGATGGTCTGAGCAGTACTTC.

The chain couples TRBV5-1 to TRBJ2-7, with 7 bases matching TRBD1. Losses at the gene ends were 3 bases for V and 1 base for J; bases not matched to a gene: 19. Germline CDR1 reads SGHRS; CDR2 reads YFSETQ. This CDR3 has 19 amino acids. The CDR3 coding sequence is TGCGCCAGCAGCTACGGGACAGCCCCTCTGGAGGCCTCTTCCTACGAGCAGTACTTC. Residues: CASSYGTAPLEASSYEQYF.

This clonotype appeared a few times. V and J are TRBV5-1 and TRBJ1-2, with D perhaps matching TRBD1 (5 bases). CDR1 is SGHRS, CDR2 YFSETQ, per germline. The germline V and J ends were trimmed by 0 bases and 2 bases, with 20 bases remaining between them. CDR3 length: 18 amino acids. The CDR3 region is CASSLAAQAGGSNYGYTF. The DNA of the CDR3 is TGCGCCAGCAGCTTGGCCGCACAGGCGGGAGGCTCGAACTATGGCTACACCTTC.

This clonotype was seen only a few times. This chain uses TRBV4-1 with TRBJ1-2, with unresolved D. The V end was cut by 8 bases, the J end by 1 base, with 11 bases between. The germline gives CDR1 MGHRA, CDR2 YSYEKL. There are 13 residues in the CDR3. The CDR3 region is CASSRAGNYGYTF. Written as DNA, the CDR3 is TGCGCCAGCTCCCGTGCGGGTAACTATGGCTACACCTTC.

The chain is built from TRBV12-3 or TRBV12-4 and TRBJ2-6; D is possibly TRBD2 (6 bases). The germline V and J ends were trimmed by 1 base and 1 base, with 14 bases remaining between them. This CDR3 spans 18 amino acids. CDR3 amino acids: CASSLGGVGFSGANVLTF. The DNA for the CDR3 is TGTGCCAGCAGTTTAGGGGGGGTAGGGTTTTCTGGGGCCAACGTCCTGACTTTC.

This clonotype was counted a few times. The V and J genes are TRBV29-1 and TRBJ1-5; weak D call: TRBD1 (5 bases). The V gene lost 5 bases and the J gene lost 3 bases, with 11 bases spanning the gap. The CDR3 totals 13 residues. CDR1 SQVTM and CDR2 ANQGSEA come from the germline V gene. The CDR3 DNA follows: TGCAGCGTTCCGACAGACCACAATCAGCCCCAGCATTTT. Residues: CSVPTDHNQPQHF.

The rearrangement links TRBV20-1 to TRBJ2-3; 8 bases are a match to TRBD2. The J segment lost 2 bases and the V segment lost 4 bases, leaving 8 bases of the junction unmatched. The germline CDR1 and CDR2 sequences are DFQATT and SNEGSKA (reference sequence). This CDR3 spans 15 amino acids. The CDR3 nucleotides are TGCAGTGCTAACCGTCCAGCGGGGGCCACAGATACGCAGTATTTT. As protein: CSANRPAGATDTQYF.

V gene TRBV29-1 combines with J gene TRBJ2-3; no firm D call. V shed 1 base and J shed 11 bases, with 16 bases lying between them. There are 13 residues in the CDR3. Germline-derived CDR1 and CDR2 are SQVTM and ANQGSEA. CDR3 sequence: CSVEVVGLPRQYF. The CDR3 DNA is TGCAGCGTTGAAGTTGTTGGGCTCCCTCGGCAGTATTTT.

V gene TRBV11-2 combines with J gene TRBJ2-2, with D perhaps being TRBD1 or TRBD2 (5 bases each). V dropped 7 bases and J dropped 1 base, with 16 bases sitting between them. The CDR3 is made up of 16 amino acids. Per germline, CDR1 SGHAT and CDR2 FQNNGV. CDR3 amino acids: CASMGTPGLNTGELFF. The CDR3 DNA reads TGTGCCAGCATGGGGACCCCGGGCTTGAACACCGGGGAGCTGTTTTTT. The full variable domain, in which reference TRBV11-2 and TRBJ2-2 provide the parts outside the CDR3, is EAGVAQSPRYKIIEKRQSVAFWCNPISGHATLYWYQQILGQGPKLLIQFQNNGVVDDSQLPKDRFSAERLKGVDSTLKIQPAKLEDSAVYLCASMGTPGLNTGELFFGEGSRLTVL.

The rearrangement links TRBV7-9 to TRBJ1-1; D is perhaps TRBD1 (6 bases). The germline CDR1 and CDR2 sequences are SEHNR and FQNEAQ (reference sequence). CDR3 length: 12 residues. The V end was cut by 6 bases, the J end by 8 bases, with 13 bases between. CDR3 protein: CASRTGRAEAFF. The CDR3 region has the DNA TGTGCCAGCAGGACAGGAAGGGCGGAAGCTTTCTTT. The full variable domain, with the rest looked up from reference TRBV7-9 and TRBJ1-1, is DTGVSQNPRHKITKRGQNVTFRCDPISEHNRLYWYRQTLGQGPEFLTYFQNEAQLEKSRLLSDRFSAERPKGSFSTLEIQRTEQGDSAMYLCASRTGRAEAFFGQGTRLTVV.